The following is a T cell receptor beta chain sequence with its context. CDR1 and CDR2 (germline): MGHRA, YSYEKL. The CDR3 loop spans 15 amino acids. V was cut by 1 base and J by 1 base, with 10 bases left in between. In the authors' methods: Amplification with reference gene primers provided the estimates of nucleated cell counts. Profiling relied on immunoSEQ multiplex PCR, and the TCRdb table lists in-frame clones only, not all of them. Clone size and the V and J calls come from that table; the DNA yielded D and trimming. The table records about 210,000 clones, around 83% of them present only once. This sample was included in a study of blood T cell repertoires in COVID-19. Overall study: In each case, the material was cDNA or gDNA derived from T cells, B-cell-depleted T cells, or PBMCs.

Sequencing input: peripheral blood. The chain links TRBV4-1 to TRBJ1-1; possibly TRBD1 for D (5 bases). The TCR was taken from a man aged 45-60 years with active or convalescent COVID-19. The CDR3 protein is CASSQVSQGNTEAFF. In nucleotides, the CDR3 is TGCGCCAGCAGCCAAGTAAGCCAGGGGAACACTGAAGCTTTCTTT.